The entry that follows covers one TCR beta chain sequence. The data belong to a study of T-cell reconstitution after alpha-beta-depleted transplantation in children. Germline V gene sequence: CDR1 SQVTM, CDR2 ANQGSEA. This CDR3 has 13 amino acids. V shed 4 bases and J shed 4 bases, with 12 bases lying between them. Preparation of the TCRbeta library involved a method that used unique molecular identifiers. TCRdb processed the PCR reads anew with MiXCR; each CDR3 protein has one entry. The repertoire holds some 590,000 distinct CDR3 sequences, with 8% to 11% as singletons. This sequence originates from a human donor who donated a stem cell graft to a child with acute myeloid leukemia. The chain employs TRBV29-1 and TRBJ2-3; D is uncertain. The sample consisted of PBMCs from the stem cell graft donor, taken from the stem cell graft. CDR3 region: CSVAATVADTQYF. CDR3 DNA: TGCAGCGTTGCGGCTACCGTGGCAGATACGCAGTATTTT.